The 30 T cell receptor beta chains below come from one sample, sequenced in a study of identical twins (dated by TCRdb to the mid-2010s). Library generation was performed with 5' RACE. These reads were obtained on an Illumina HiSeq 2000. Clones were called with MiXCR by TCRdb after fastp trimmed the public reads at Q25, and only in-frame beta chains were retained. A single entry per CDR3 protein holds the most common genes and DNA from its merged rows. Counted in this sample were fewer than 800,000 distinct CDR3 sequences; just over 7% of them appeared once. The top ten hold less than 2% of the sample. The same specimen was also included in a second study, on yellow fever vaccine responses in identical twins.

Sequencing was done on a sample of PBMCs. These TCRs come from a young woman in good health.

This clonotype was recorded many times. The V gene is TRBV20-1, the J gene TRBJ2-1, with 7 bases fitting TRBD2. Trimming took 3 bases from V and 1 from J; bases not matched to a gene: 6. The CDR3 loop spans 15 amino acids. CDR1 DFQATT and CDR2 SNEGSKA come from the germline V gene (reference sequence). DNA of the CDR3: TGCAGTGCTAGTCCGGCTAGCGGATCCTACAATGAGCAGTTCTTC. This gives the protein CSASPASGSYNEQFF.

This chain connects TRBV5-5 to TRBJ1-2; no clear D. This CDR3 has 16 residues. Germline CDR1 reads SGHKS; CDR2 reads YYEKEE (reference sequence). V was pared by 2 bases and J by 6 bases, with 20 bases between. The CDR3 loop reads CASSFGPVSTTNGYTF. The CDR3 DNA sequence: TGTGCCAGCAGCTTCGGTCCAGTCAGTACTACCAATGGCTACACCTTC.

This clonotype has ten or more counts. The CDR3 DNA follows: TGTGCCAGCAGCGCAAGGGACAGGGGCGGACCCGGGGAGCTGTTTTTT. Translated, it gives CASSARDRGGPGELFF. The chain employs TRBV7-2 and TRBJ2-2; TRBD1 aligns across 10 bases. The CDR3 totals 16 residues. Trimming cost V 5 bases and J 6 bases; bases outside gene matches: 9. The germline CDR1 and CDR2 sequences are SGHTA and FQGNSA.

Only a few counts were recorded for this clonotype. The chain employs TRBV29-1 and TRBJ2-5; D gene ambiguous. Germline V gene lookup returns CDR1 SQVTM and CDR2 ANQGSEA. The ends were cut back, 8 bases at V and 1 base at J, with 8 bases in the middle. The CDR3 length is 11 residues. The CDR3 region has the DNA TGCAGCCTCTTTTCCCAAGAGACCCAGTACTTC. Translated: CSLFSQETQYF.

There are many counts of this clonotype. CDR3: CSAAPASGNTEAFF. DNA of the CDR3: TGCAGCGCGGCCCCGGCCAGCGGGAACACTGAAGCTTTCTTT. The chain recombines TRBV29-1 with TRBJ1-1, with unresolved D. Between the trimmed V and J ends, which lost 7 bases and 1 base, there was a span of 16 bases. The CDR3 has 14 amino acids. Germline CDR1 and CDR2: SQVTM and ANQGSEA.

This clonotype was counted between two and nine times. The chain uses TRBV12-3 or TRBV12-4 and TRBJ2-6; maybe TRBD1 (6 bases). There are 15 residues in the CDR3. The germline V and J ends were trimmed by 10 bases and 2 bases, with 15 bases remaining between them. The CDR3 DNA reads as TGTGCCACACGAATTCCAGGGGCTGGGGCCAACGTCCTGACTTTC. Protein: CATRIPGAGANVLTF.

This clonotype showed up just a few times. The V call is TRBV20-1, the J call TRBJ2-2; TRBD2 agrees at 11 bases. The junction had 8 bases not matched to a gene; V was cut back by 4 bases and J by 1 base. This CDR3 is 17 amino acids long. The germline V gene has CDR1 DFQATT and CDR2 SNEGSKA (reference sequence). The CDR3 DNA is TGCAGTGCTAAGGCTAGCGGGGGGCTCATGAACACCGGGGAGCTGTTTTTT. The encoded protein is CSAKASGGLMNTGELFF.

This clonotype was picked up a small number of times. This sequence joins TRBV20-1 and TRBJ1-1; no clear D. V lost 4 bases and J 5 bases, leaving 14 bases between the germline ends. The CDR3 loop spans 13 amino acids. CDR1 is DFQATT and CDR2 is SNEGSKA in the germline V gene (reference sequence). The CDR3 here is CSAMGGVGTEAFF. The CDR3 nucleotides read TGCAGTGCTATGGGTGGGGTGGGAACTGAAGCTTTCTTT.

This clonotype turned up a few times. The V call is TRBV5-1, the J call TRBJ2-1; TRBD1 matches 7 bases. Germline lookup yields CDR1 SGHRS and CDR2 YFSETQ. There are 14 residues in the CDR3. With V trimmed by 4 bases and J by 4 bases, 5 bases remained unmatched. CDR3: CASSMGQRYNEQFF. Here the CDR3 DNA reads TGCGCCAGCAGCATGGGACAGAGATACAATGAGCAGTTCTTC.

This chain uses TRBV27 with TRBJ2-1, with D maybe TRBD2 (5 bases). The CDR3 extends over 14 amino acids. Trimming pared 6 bases from V and 8 bases from J, leaving 17 bases between. Germline V gives CDR1 MNHEY, CDR2 SMNVEV (reference sequence). In DNA form, the CDR3 reads TGTGCCAGCAGCATCCGGAGAGGGTCCGATGAGCAGTTCTTC. This translates into CASSIRRGSDEQFF.

Many counts were recorded for this clonotype. The V call is TRBV10-2, the J call TRBJ2-4; TRBD2 agrees at 8 bases. Germline V gene sequence: CDR1 WSHSY, CDR2 SAAADI. J gave up 4 bases and V 2 bases, and 4 bases lay outside the gene matches. The CDR3 has 15 residues. CDR3 DNA: TGCGCCAGCAGTGAGGCGGGAGGTAATAAAAACATTCAGTACTTC. As protein: CASSEAGGNKNIQYF.

The sample holds many counts of this clonotype. The chain recombines TRBV3-1 with TRBJ2-3; 9 bases are shared with TRBD2. This CDR3 comprises 16 residues. CDR1 is LGHDT, CDR2 YNNKEL, per germline (reference sequence). Trimming took 1 base from V and 2 from J; bases not matched to a gene: 4. CDR3 sequence (DNA): TGTGCCAGCAGCCAAGTAAGCGGGGGGCCCACAGATACGCAGTATTTT. It translates to CASSQVSGGPTDTQYF.

This clonotype has only a few counts. CDR3 nucleotides: TGTGCCACCAGCAGAGCGATCGCGTCAGATACGCAGTATTTT. This sequence encodes CATSRAIASDTQYF. The genes are TRBV15 and TRBJ2-3; no clear D. V dropped 1 base and J dropped 4 bases, with 9 bases sitting between them. Germline V CDR1 and CDR2: LNHNV, YYDKDF (reference sequence). This CDR3 contains 14 residues.

The chain is built from TRBV12-3 or TRBV12-4 and TRBJ2-1; TRBD2 aligns across 10 bases. The CDR3 covers 18 residues. Unmatched junction bases numbered 17, after V lost 11 bases and J lost 1 base. The CDR3 protein is CAFCLELAGVRSYNEQFF. The CDR3 DNA follows: TGTGCCTTCTGTTTGGAGCTAGCGGGAGTCAGGTCCTACAATGAGCAGTTCTTC.

This clonotype appeared many times. The germline gene is not matched at one end of the junction; a read error may be the cause. This chain joins TRBV12-3 or TRBV12-4 and TRBJ1-2; D remains unclear. The CDR3 has 11 amino acids. As DNA, the CDR3 is TGTGCCAGCAGCTACGTCTTGGGTCTGTCCTTC. Residues: CASSYVLGLSF.

This clonotype has more than one count but fewer than ten. This chain connects TRBV20-1 to TRBJ2-7; a weak D match, TRBD2 (6 bases). This CDR3 is 13 amino acids long. Trimming stripped 7 bases from V and 3 bases from J, with 16 bases between. Germline CDR1 DFQATT, CDR2 SNEGSKA (reference sequence). Here the CDR3 reads CSVFLRDFYEQYF. CDR3 bases: TGCAGTGTTTTTCTACGGGACTTCTACGAGCAGTACTTC.

There are a few counts of this clonotype. The CDR3 DNA follows: TGCGCCAGCAGCACCAGGGCACTGGGTGAGCAGTTCTTC. Translation gives CASSTRALGEQFF. The chain carries TRBV5-1 and TRBJ2-1; D might be TRBD1 (5 bases). The CDR3 is 13 residues long. V dropped 4 bases and J dropped 9 bases, with 14 bases sitting between them. Germline values: CDR1 SGHRS, CDR2 YFSETQ.

The rearrangement uses TRBV15 and TRBJ2-3; 16 positions agree with TRBD2. The CDR3 extends over 21 amino acids. CDR1 is LNHNV, CDR2 YYDKDF, per germline (reference sequence). Unmatched junction bases numbered 17, after V lost 4 bases and J lost 4 bases. This chain's CDR3 is CATSKRPGTSGGAGGSDTQYF. CDR3 bases: TGTGCCACCAGCAAACGTCCCGGGACTAGCGGGGGGGCCGGGGGTTCAGATACGCAGTATTTT.

This clonotype was seen at least ten times. The V call is TRBV10-3, the J call TRBJ2-3; 16 nucleotides align to TRBD2. Germline CDR1 ENHRY, CDR2 SYGVKD. CDR3 length equals 15 residues. V lost 11 bases to trimming and J lost 0 bases; unmatched junction nucleotides: 2. As DNA, the CDR3 is TGTGCCGTGGGACTAGCGGGGGGGAGCACAGATACGCAGTATTTT. It translates to CAVGLAGGSTDTQYF.

This clonotype was detected a few times. The rearrangement uses TRBV7-9 and TRBJ1-1; TRBD1 aligns across 8 bases. The germline CDR1 and CDR2 sequences are SEHNR and FQNEAQ (reference sequence). V shed 3 bases and J 6 bases; nucleotides not matched to a gene: 9. This CDR3 is built from 15 residues. DNA for the CDR3: TGTGCCAGCAGCTTGGGGACAGGATGGGAAGCTGAAGCTTTCTTT. As protein: CASSLGTGWEAEAFF.

This clonotype was counted only a few times. The V call is TRBV12-3 or TRBV12-4, the J call TRBJ2-1, with D possibly being TRBD2 (6 bases). The CDR3 length is 11 residues. V lost 6 bases to trimming and J lost 9 bases, with 9 bases between them. Here the CDR3 DNA reads TGTGCCAGCAGGGAGGGGAGTGAGCAGTTCTTC. It specifies CASREGSEQFF.

This clonotype was recorded at least ten times. V usage is TRBV20-1 and J usage is TRBJ2-3; no clear D gene. The germline V and J ends were trimmed by 3 bases and 2 bases, with 12 bases remaining between them. CDR3 length: 14 amino acids. In germline, CDR1 is DFQATT, CDR2 SNEGSKA (reference sequence). CDR3 protein: CSASDTVYTDTQYF. The CDR3 region has the DNA TGCAGTGCTAGTGATACGGTTTACACAGATACGCAGTATTTT.

The chain uses TRBV20-1 and TRBJ2-7; D gene uncertain. This CDR3 contains 14 residues. V was shortened by 1 base and J by 2 bases, with 12 bases between the two germline ends. Looked up from germline, CDR1 is DFQATT and CDR2 is SNEGSKA (reference sequence). The CDR3 DNA is TGCAGTGCTAGAGCGGCCGCTCTCACCTACGAGCAGTACTTC. As protein: CSARAAALTYEQYF.

This clonotype has a count of ten or more. This chain joins TRBV6-5 and TRBJ1-1; 9 positions agree with TRBD1. This CDR3 region has 12 residues. Germline V CDR1 and CDR2: MNHEY, SVGAGI. The trim removed 5 bases at V and 13 bases at J, leaving 8 bases unmatched. The CDR3 DNA follows: TGTGCCAGCAGTACCCCGGGACAGGGTTTTTTCTTT. This encodes CASSTPGQGFFF.

This clonotype has just a few counts. V usage is TRBV20-1 and J usage is TRBJ2-7, with unresolved D. The CDR3 contains 11 residues. V lost 8 bases and J 4 bases, leaving 12 bases between the germline ends. Germline V gene sequence: CDR1 DFQATT, CDR2 SNEGSKA (reference sequence). The DNA for the CDR3 is TGCAGTCCACGGCCAGGTTACGAGCAGTACGTC. It encodes CSPRPGYEQYV.

This clonotype occurred many times. The rearrangement joins TRBV12-3 or TRBV12-4 to TRBJ1-2, with 11 bases matching TRBD1. The length of the CDR3 is 15 residues. Trimming at V came to 5 bases and at J to 4 bases, leaving 6 bases not matched to a gene. This CDR3 reads CASSDGTGGSYGYTF. The CDR3 nucleotides read TGTGCCAGCAGTGACGGGACAGGGGGAAGCTATGGCTACACCTTC.

Only a few counts were recorded for this clonotype. With a much larger clone just one base away, this may be a read error. V is TRBV6-5 and J is TRBJ2-3, with TRBD2 identical over 9 bases. This CDR3 has 14 residues. Trimming at V came to 2 bases and at J to 7 bases, leaving 4 bases not matched to a gene. Germline V gene data show CDR1 as MNHEY and CDR2 as SVGAGI. The CDR3 nucleotides are TGTGCCAGCAGTTACAACGGACTAGCGAATACGCAGTATTTT. This translates into CASSYNGLANTQYF.

The genes are TRBV3-1 and TRBJ2-1, with D maybe TRBD2 (6 bases). V was clipped by 2 bases and J by 8 bases, with 28 bases between them. Germline loops: CDR1 LGHDT, CDR2 YNNKEL (reference sequence). This CDR3 contains 19 residues. CDR3 nucleotides: TGTGCCAGCAGCCAACATGTCCCCGGGGGTGCGGGGTTTGGCGATGAGCAGTTCTTC. Its translation: CASSQHVPGGAGFGDEQFF.

The table lists this clonotype with a few counts. The V gene is TRBV18, the J gene TRBJ2-3; 9 bases are shared with TRBD1. Germline-derived CDR1 and CDR2 are KGHSH and LQKENI. V was pared by 11 bases and J by 0 bases, with 6 bases of the junction left unmatched. CDR3 length: 14 amino acids. CDR3 sequence reads: CAVTGTGSTDTQYF. CDR3 coding DNA: TGTGCCGTAACCGGGACAGGGAGCACAGATACGCAGTATTTT.

This clonotype was counted a few times. The V and J genes are TRBV10-2 and TRBJ2-5; D is undetermined. V was clipped by 1 base and J by 7 bases, with 13 bases between them. This CDR3 comprises 14 residues. Per the germline V gene, CDR1 is WSHSY and CDR2 is SAAADI. CDR3 sequence reads: CASSELTPPGTQYF. The CDR3 coding sequence is TGCGCCAGCAGTGAGTTGACGCCCCCAGGGACCCAGTACTTC.